This is a list of T cell receptor beta chains from one sample in a study of CD8+ T cells in alopecia areata. Some clones are missing from TCRdb's copy, which holds only in-frame ones; the method was immunoSEQ multiplex PCR. This table has some 150,000 clones, roughly 58% appearing once. The sample in question was CD4+ T cells sorted from blood, obtained at approximately week 60, from a patient treated with tofacitinib. These receptors all stem from a human donor with alopecia areata. CDR3s include the opening cysteine and the closing phenylalanine or tryptophan. A D gene is named only where the DNA matches it firmly. Size values are once, few and many counts, or a class for expanded clones, and some rows have none.

d_gene | j_gene | v_gene | abundance | CDR3aa | CDR3nt
TRBD2 | TRBJ2-5 | TRBV5-1 | NA | CASSSSASGGITTRETQYF | TGCGCCAGCAGCTCATCAGCCAGCGGGGGGATCACTACAAGAGAGACCCAGTACTTC
NA | TRBJ2-1 | TRBV27 | NA | CASMSREYNEQFF | TGTGCCAGCATGAGTAGAGAGTACAATGAGCAGTTCTTC
TRBD1 | TRBJ2-1 | TRBV25-1 | NA | CASWGDRYNEQFF | TGTGCCAGTTGGGGGGACAGGTACAATGAGCAGTTCTTC
NA | TRBJ2-6 | TRBV2 | NA | CASSGGVPSGANVLTF | TGTGCCAGCAGTGGTGGGGTGCCTTCTGGGGCCAACGTCCTGACTTTC
NA | TRBJ2-1 | TRBV5-6 | NA | CASSLGVRQRTNEQFF | TGTGCCAGCAGCTTGGGCGTACGGCAGCGGACTAATGAGCAGTTCTTC
TRBD1 | TRBJ1-5 | TRBV7-2 | NA | CASSRDRNQPQHF | TGTGCCAGCAGTCGGGACAGAAATCAGCCCCAGCATTTT
NA | TRBJ2-7 | TRBV5-1 | NA | CASSIRSGSSYEQYF | TGCGCCAGCAGCATAAGGAGCGGCAGCTCCTACGAGCAGTACTTC
NA | TRBJ1-1 | TRBV27 | NA | CASSLGSRGLVTEAFF | TGTGCCAGCAGTCTCGGTTCCCGAGGGTTAGTGACTGAAGCTTTCTTT
NA | TRBJ2-2 | TRBV30 | once | CAWSYPTGELFF | TGTGCCTGGAGTTACCCCACCGGGGAGCTGTTTTTT
NA | TRBJ2-1 | TRBV20-1 | NA | CSASPRGKQFF | TGCAGTGCTAGTCCCAGGGGCAAGCAGTTCTTC
NA | TRBJ2-6 | TRBV14 | NA | CASSQDGRIGANVLTF | TGTGCCAGCAGCCAAGATGGCAGGATTGGGGCCAACGTCCTGACTTTC
NA | TRBJ1-6 | TRBV2 | few | CASISQDPPLHF | TGTGCCAGCATCAGTCAGGACCCACCCCTCCACTTT
TRBD1 | TRBJ1-1 | TRBV27 | NA | CASSIRDRPTTEAFF | TGTGCCAGCAGCATCCGGGACAGACCTACCACTGAAGCTTTCTTT
NA | TRBJ2-7 | TRBV11-1 | NA | CASSFRAQYEQYF | TGTGCCAGCAGCTTTCGGGCCCAATACGAGCAGTACTTC
NA | TRBJ1-1 | TRBV4-2 | NA | CASSQARGPEAFF | TGTGCCAGCAGCCAAGCGCGGGGCCCTGAAGCTTTCTTT
TRBD1 | TRBJ2-6 | TRBV25-1 | few | CASSLRQGAGANVLTF | TGTGCCAGCAGTCTTAGACAGGGGGCCGGGGCCAACGTCCTGACTTTC
NA | TRBJ2-3 | TRBV20-1 | NA | CSARDPRTQYF | TGCAGTGCTAGAGATCCCCGGACGCAGTATTTT
TRBD1 | TRBJ2-3 | TRBV11-2 | NA | CASSLDRYRGPADTQYF | TGTGCCAGCAGCTTAGATCGTTACAGGGGACCCGCAGATACGCAGTATTTT
NA | TRBJ1-5 | TRBV29-1 | many | CSVGVEINQPQHF | TGCAGCGTTGGAGTGGAGATCAATCAGCCCCAGCATTTT
NA | TRBJ1-6 | TRBV19 | NA | CASSENNNSPLHF | TGTGCCAGTAGCGAAAACAATAATTCACCCCTCCACTTT
TRBD1 | TRBJ2-7 | TRBV30 | NA | CAWALPFVDRGASYEQYF | TGTGCCTGGGCTCTACCCTTTGTAGACAGGGGGGCCTCCTACGAGCAGTACTTC
NA | TRBJ1-2 | TRBV7-9 | NA | CASSPPKNYGYTF | TGTGCCAGCAGCCCCCCGAAGAACTATGGCTACACCTTC
NA | TRBJ1-1 | TRBV29-1 | NA | CSVVRGSTEAFF | TGCAGCGTTGTTCGGGGGAGCACTGAAGCTTTCTTT
TRBD1 | TRBJ2-5 | TRBV30 | NA | CAWSRTGAEETQYF | TGTGCCTGGAGCAGGACAGGGGCGGAGGAGACCCAGTACTTC
NA | TRBJ1-1 | TRBV5-1 | NA | CASSRDGAMNTEAFF | TGCGCCAGCAGTCGGGACGGAGCGATGAACACTGAAGCTTTCTTT
TRBD1 | TRBJ2-1 | TRBV7-9 | few | CASTKTGAKGDEQFF | TGTGCCAGCACTAAGACAGGGGCAAAAGGCGATGAGCAGTTCTTC
NA | TRBJ1-1 | TRBV29-1 | NA | CSVLLINTEAFF | TGCAGCGTCCTTTTGATAAACACTGAAGCTTTCTTT